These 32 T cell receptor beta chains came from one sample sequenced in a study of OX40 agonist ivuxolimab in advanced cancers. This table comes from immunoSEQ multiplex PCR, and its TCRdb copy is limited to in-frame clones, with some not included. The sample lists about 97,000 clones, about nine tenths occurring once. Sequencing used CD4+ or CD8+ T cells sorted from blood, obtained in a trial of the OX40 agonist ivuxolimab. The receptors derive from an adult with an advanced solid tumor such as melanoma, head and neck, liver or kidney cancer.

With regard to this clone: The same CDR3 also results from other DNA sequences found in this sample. The CDR3 DNA sequence: TGTGCCAGCTCACCACTCACCGGGGAGCTGTTTTTT. Protein sequence: CASSPLTGELFF. V and J are TRBV18 and TRBJ2-2; the D is unclear. V dropped 1 base and J dropped 4 bases, with 1 base sitting between them. The CDR3 spans 12 residues. The V gene's germline CDR1 is KGHSH and CDR2 LQKENI.

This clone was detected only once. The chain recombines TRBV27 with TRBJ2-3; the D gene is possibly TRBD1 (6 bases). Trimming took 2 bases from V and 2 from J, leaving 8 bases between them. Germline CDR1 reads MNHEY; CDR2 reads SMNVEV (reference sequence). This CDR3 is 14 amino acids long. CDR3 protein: CASSLGQPTDTQYF. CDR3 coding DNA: TGTGCCAGCAGTTTAGGACAGCCCACAGATACGCAGTATTTT.

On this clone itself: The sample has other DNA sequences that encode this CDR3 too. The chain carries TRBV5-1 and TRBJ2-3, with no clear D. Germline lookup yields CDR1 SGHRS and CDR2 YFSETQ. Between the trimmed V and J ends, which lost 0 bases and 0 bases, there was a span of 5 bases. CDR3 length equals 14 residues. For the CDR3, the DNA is TGCGCCAGCAGCTTGGACCGGAGCACAGATACGCAGTATTTT. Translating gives CASSLDRSTDTQYF.

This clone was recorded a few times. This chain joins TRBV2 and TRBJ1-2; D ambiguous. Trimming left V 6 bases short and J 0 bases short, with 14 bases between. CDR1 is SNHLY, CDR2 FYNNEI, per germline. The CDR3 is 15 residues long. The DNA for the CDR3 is TGTGCCAGCAGAACTGAGGCTCAAACTAACTATGGCTACACCTTC. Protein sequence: CASRTEAQTNYGYTF.

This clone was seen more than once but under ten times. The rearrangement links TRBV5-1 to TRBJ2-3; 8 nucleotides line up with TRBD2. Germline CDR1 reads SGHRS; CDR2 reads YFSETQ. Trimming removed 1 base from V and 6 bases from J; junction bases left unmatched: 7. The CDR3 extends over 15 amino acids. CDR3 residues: CASSLPRGGRDTQYF. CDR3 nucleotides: TGCGCCAGCAGCTTGCCTCGGGGGGGCCGTGATACGCAGTATTTT. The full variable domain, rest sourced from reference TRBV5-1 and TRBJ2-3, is KAGVTQTPRYLIKTRGQQVTLSCSPISGHRSVSWYQQTPGQGLQFLFEYFSETQRNKGNFPGRFSGRQFSNSRSEMNVSTLELGDSALYLCASSLPRGGRDTQYFGPGTRLTVL.

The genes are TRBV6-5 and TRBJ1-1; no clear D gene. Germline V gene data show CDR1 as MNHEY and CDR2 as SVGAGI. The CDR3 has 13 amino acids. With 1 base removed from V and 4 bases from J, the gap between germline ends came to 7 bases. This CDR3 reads CASSYYTGTEAFF. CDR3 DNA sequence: TGTGCCAGCAGTTACTATACGGGCACTGAAGCTTTCTTT.

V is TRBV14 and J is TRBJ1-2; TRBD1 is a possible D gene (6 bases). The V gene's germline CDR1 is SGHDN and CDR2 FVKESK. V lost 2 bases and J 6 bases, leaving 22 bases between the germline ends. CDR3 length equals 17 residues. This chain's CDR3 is CASSQLKTGRARNGYTF. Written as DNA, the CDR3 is TGTGCCAGCAGCCAATTAAAGACAGGCAGGGCGAGAAATGGCTACACCTTC. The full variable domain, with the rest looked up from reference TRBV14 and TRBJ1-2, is EAGVTQFPSHSVIEKGQTVTLRCDPISGHDNLYWYRRVMGKEIKFLLHFVKESKQDESGMPNNRFLAERTGGTYSTLKVQPAELEDSGVYFCASSQLKTGRARNGYTFGSGTRLTVV.

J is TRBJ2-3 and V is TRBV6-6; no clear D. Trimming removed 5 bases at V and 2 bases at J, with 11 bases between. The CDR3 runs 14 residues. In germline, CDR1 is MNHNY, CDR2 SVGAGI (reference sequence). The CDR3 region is CASSQTSSTDTQYF. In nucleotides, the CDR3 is TGTGCCAGCAGTCAGACATCTTCCACAGATACGCAGTATTTT.

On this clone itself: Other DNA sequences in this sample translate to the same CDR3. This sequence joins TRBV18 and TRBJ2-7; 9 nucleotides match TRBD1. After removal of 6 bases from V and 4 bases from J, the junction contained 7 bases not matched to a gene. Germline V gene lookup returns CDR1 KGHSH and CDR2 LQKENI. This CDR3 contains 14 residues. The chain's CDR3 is CASSPGTGNYEQYF. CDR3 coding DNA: TGTGCCAGCTCCCCCGGGACAGGGAATTACGAGCAGTACTTC.

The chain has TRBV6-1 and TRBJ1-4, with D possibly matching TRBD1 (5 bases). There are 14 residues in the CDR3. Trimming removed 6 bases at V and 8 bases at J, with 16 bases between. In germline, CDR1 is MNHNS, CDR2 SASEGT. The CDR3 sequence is CASSRGGRGEKLFF. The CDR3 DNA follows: TGTGCCAGCAGCCGCGGAGGGAGGGGAGAAAAACTGTTTTTT.

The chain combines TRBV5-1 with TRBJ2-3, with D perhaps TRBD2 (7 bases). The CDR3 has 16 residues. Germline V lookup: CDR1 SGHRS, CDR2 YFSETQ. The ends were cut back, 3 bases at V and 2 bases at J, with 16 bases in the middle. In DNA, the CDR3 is TGCGCCAGCAGCTCCCGGACTAGGGGGGACACAGATACGCAGTATTTT. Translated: CASSSRTRGDTDTQYF.

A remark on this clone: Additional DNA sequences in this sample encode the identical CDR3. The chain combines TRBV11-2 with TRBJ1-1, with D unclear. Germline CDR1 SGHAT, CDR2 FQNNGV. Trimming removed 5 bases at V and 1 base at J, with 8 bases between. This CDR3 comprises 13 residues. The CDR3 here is CASSRQRNTEAFF. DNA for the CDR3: TGTGCCAGCAGCAGGCAGAGGAACACTGAAGCTTTCTTT.

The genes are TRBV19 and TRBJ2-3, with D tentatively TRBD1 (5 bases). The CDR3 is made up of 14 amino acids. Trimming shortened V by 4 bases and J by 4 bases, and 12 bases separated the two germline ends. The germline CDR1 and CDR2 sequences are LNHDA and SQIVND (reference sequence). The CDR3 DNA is TGTGCCAGTAGTAGGGCAGGGATACCAGATACGCAGTATTTT. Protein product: CASSRAGIPDTQYF.

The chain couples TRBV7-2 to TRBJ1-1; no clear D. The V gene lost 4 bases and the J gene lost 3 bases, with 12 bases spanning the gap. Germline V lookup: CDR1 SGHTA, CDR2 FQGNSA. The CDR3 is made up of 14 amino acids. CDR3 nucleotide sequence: TGTGCCAGCAGCTCCCGAGCTTGGGACACTGAAGCTTTCTTT. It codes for CASSSRAWDTEAFF.

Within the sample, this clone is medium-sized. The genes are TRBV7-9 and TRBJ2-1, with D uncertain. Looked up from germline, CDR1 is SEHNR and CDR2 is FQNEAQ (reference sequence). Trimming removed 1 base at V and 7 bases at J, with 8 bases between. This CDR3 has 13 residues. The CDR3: CASSLGSGNEQFF. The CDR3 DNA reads TGTGCCAGCAGCTTAGGGTCGGGTAATGAGCAGTTCTTC.

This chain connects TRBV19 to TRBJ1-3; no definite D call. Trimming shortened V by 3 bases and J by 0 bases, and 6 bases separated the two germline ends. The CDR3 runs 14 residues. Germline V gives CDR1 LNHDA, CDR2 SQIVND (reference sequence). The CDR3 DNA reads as TGTGCCAGTAGTATTATCAGCTCTGGAAACACCATATATTTT. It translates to CASSIISSGNTIYF.

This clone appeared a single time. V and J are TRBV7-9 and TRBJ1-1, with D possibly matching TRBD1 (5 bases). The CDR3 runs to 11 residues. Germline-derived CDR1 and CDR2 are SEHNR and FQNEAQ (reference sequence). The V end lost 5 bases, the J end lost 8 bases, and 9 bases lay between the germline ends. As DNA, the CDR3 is TGTGCCAGCAGCCGGGGACCGGAAGCTTTCTTT. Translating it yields CASSRGPEAFF.

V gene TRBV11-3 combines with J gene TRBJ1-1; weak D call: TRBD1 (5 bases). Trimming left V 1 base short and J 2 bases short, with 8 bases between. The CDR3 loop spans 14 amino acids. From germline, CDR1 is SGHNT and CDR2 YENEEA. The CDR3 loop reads CASSLGQLNTEAFF. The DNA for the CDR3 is TGTGCCAGCAGCTTAGGACAGCTTAACACTGAAGCTTTCTTT.

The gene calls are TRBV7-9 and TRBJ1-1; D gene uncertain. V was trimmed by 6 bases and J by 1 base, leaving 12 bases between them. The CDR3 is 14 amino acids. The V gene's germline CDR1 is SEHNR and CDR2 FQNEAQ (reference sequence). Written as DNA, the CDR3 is TGTGCCAGCAGTCTAGGAGCGGGGAACACTGAAGCTTTCTTT. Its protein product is CASSLGAGNTEAFF.

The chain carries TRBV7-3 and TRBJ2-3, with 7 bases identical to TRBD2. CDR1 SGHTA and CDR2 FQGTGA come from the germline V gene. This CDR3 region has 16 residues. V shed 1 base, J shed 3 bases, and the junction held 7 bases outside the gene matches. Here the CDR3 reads CASSLKGGGSTDTQYF. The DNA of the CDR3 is TGTGCCAGCAGCTTAAAGGGAGGCGGGAGTACAGATACGCAGTATTTT. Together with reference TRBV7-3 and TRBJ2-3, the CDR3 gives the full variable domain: GAGVSQTPSNKVTEKGKYVELRCDPISGHTALYWYRQSLGQGPEFLIYFQGTGAADDSGLPNDRFFAVRPEGSVSTLKIQRTERGDSAVYLCASSLKGGGSTDTQYFGPGTRLTVL.

This chain's CDR3 is CASSMNRAPSEGYTF. The CDR3 DNA reads TGTGCCAGTAGTATGAACCGGGCCCCCTCGGAAGGCTACACCTTC. The V and J genes are TRBV19 and TRBJ1-2; D unclear. Germline V lookup: CDR1 LNHDA, CDR2 SQIVND (reference sequence). This CDR3 comprises 15 residues. V lost 3 bases and J 8 bases, leaving 19 bases between the germline ends.

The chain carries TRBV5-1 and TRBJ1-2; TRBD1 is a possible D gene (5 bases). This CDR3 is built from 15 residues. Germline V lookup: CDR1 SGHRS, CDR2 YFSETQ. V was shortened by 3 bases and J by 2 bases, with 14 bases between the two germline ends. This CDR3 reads CASSSQGRVNYGYTF. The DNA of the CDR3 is TGCGCCAGCAGCTCGCAGGGCAGGGTGAACTATGGCTACACCTTC.

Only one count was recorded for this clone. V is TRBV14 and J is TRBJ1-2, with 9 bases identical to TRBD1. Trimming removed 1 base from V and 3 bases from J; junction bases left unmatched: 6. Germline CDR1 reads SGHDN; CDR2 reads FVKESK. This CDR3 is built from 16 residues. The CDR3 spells CASSQVGGQGYYGYTF. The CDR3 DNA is TGTGCCAGCAGCCAAGTGGGCGGACAGGGGTACTATGGCTACACCTTC.

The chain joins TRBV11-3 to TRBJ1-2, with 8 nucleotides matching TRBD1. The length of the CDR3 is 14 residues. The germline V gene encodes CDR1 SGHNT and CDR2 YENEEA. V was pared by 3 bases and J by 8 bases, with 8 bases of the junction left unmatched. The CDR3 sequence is CASSFRDRLRGYTF. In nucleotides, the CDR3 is TGTGCCAGCAGCTTCCGGGACAGGCTCCGGGGCTACACCTTC.

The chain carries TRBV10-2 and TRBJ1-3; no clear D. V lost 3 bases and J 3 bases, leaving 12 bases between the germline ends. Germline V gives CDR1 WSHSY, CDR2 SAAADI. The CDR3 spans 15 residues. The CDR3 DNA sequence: TGCGCCAGCAGTGATCCGGGCACTATTGGAAACACCATATATTTT. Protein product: CASSDPGTIGNTIYF.

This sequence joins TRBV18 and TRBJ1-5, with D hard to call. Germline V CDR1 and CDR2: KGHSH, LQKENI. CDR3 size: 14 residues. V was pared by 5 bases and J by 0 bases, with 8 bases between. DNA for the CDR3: TGTGCCAGCTCAGAAGGACGTAGCAATCAGCCCCAGCATTTT. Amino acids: CASSEGRSNQPQHF.

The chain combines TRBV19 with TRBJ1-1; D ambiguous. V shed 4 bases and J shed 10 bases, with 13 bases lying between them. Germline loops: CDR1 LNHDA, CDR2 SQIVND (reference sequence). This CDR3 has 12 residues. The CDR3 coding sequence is TGTGCCAGTAGTACCGGTGGACTTGTAGCTTTCTTT. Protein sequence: CASSTGGLVAFF.

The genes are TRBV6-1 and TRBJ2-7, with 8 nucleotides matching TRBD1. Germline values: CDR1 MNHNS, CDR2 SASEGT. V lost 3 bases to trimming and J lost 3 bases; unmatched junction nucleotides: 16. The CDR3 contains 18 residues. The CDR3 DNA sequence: TGTGCCAGCAGTGAGAATTTAGGACAGGGCTCGGTAAGCTACGAGCAGTACTTC. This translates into CASSENLGQGSVSYEQYF.

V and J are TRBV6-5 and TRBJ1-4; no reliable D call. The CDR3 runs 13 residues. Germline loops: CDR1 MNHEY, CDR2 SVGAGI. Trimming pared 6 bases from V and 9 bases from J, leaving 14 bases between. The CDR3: CASRTVQRQKLFF. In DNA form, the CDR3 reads TGTGCCAGCAGGACCGTTCAGAGGCAAAAACTGTTTTTT.

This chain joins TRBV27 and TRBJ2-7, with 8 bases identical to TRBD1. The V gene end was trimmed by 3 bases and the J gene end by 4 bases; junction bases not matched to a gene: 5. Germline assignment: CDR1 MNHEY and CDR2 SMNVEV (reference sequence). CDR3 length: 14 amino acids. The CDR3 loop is CASSLGTGAYEQYF. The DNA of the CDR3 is TGTGCCAGCAGTTTGGGGACAGGAGCGTACGAGCAGTACTTC.

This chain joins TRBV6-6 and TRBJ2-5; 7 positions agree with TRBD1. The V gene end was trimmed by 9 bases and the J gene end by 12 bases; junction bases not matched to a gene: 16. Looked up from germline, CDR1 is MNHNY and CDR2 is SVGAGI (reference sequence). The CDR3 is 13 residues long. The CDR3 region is CASVPLRDSVKYF. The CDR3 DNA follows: TGTGCCAGTGTCCCTCTACGGGACAGCGTTAAGTACTTC.

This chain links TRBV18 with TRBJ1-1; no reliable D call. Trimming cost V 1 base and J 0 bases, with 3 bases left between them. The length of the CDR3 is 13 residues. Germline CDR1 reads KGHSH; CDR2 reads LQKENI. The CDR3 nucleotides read TGTGCCAGCTCACCACAGGTGAACACTGAAGCTTTCTTT. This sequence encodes CASSPQVNTEAFF.